The present T cell receptor (beta chain) was sequenced within a study of T-cell memory formation after mild COVID-19. Findings of the study overall: Contracting clones, day 15 to 85, had balanced CD4/CD8, and later expanders favored CD4+.

The 5'RACE method, run with constant-segment primers, produced TCR alpha and TCR beta cDNA libraries (carrying sample barcodes and UMIs). TCRdb called the 5' RACE reads again in MiXCR, with one record for every CDR3 protein. The data contain 50,000 or so distinct CDR3 sequences, more than 9% of them seen just once; the ten biggest clones take up about 25%. This clonotype appeared a few times. The target antigen is unknown. The germline CDR1 and CDR2 sequences are LGHDT and YNNKEL (reference sequence). The CDR3 is 12 amino acids. The V end was cut by 0 bases, the J end by 5 bases, with 4 bases between.

The chain employs TRBV3-1 and TRBJ1-2; D is undetermined. The receptor was derived from a man younger than 35 who had mild COVID-19 (a few samples of this study predate the infection). Cell type and time point are not known. Source material: PBMCs or a T cell subset sorted from them (not recorded which). CDR3 in DNA: TGTGCCAGCAGCCAAGAACTTTATGGCTACACCTTC. As protein: CASSQELYGYTF. Together with reference TRBV3-1 and TRBJ1-2, the CDR3 gives the full variable domain: DTAVSQTPKYLVTQMGNDKSIKCEQNLGHDTMYWYKQDSKKFLKIMFSYNNKELIINETVPNRFSPKSPDKAHLNLHINSLELGDSAVYFCASSQELYGYTFGSGTRLTVV.